The 27 T cell receptor beta chains reported below all come from one sample, sequenced in a study of T cell responses to AZD1222 COVID-19 vaccine. The assay was immunoSEQ multiplex PCR, and TCRdb's table has in-frame clones only and misses some. The sample contains around 120,000 clones, 80% to 95% of which appear only once. The sample consisted of peripheral blood, taken 28 days after the second AZD1222 dose. These receptors were taken from an adult who received the AZD1222 COVID-19 vaccine.

The chain couples TRBV28 to TRBJ1-1, with 7 bases matching TRBD1. The V gene's germline CDR1 is MDHEN and CDR2 SYDVKM. CDR3 length: 16 amino acids. V was pared by 8 bases and J by 0 bases, with 12 bases of the junction left unmatched. CDR3 DNA: TGTGCCAGCTCGAGACAGGGAATTTTAATGAACACTGAAGCTTTCTTT. It encodes CASSRQGILMNTEAFF. The full variable domain, its missing parts supplied by reference TRBV28 and TRBJ1-1, is DVKVTQSSRYLVKRTGEKVFLECVQDMDHENMFWYRQDPGLGLRLIYFSYDVKMKEKGDIPEGYSVSREKKERFSLILESASTNQTSMYLCASSRQGILMNTEAFFGQGTRLTVV.

The V call is TRBV4-1, the J call TRBJ1-1, with D maybe TRBD1 (6 bases). Germline CDR1 and CDR2: MGHRA and YSYEKL. V was shortened by 4 bases and J by 8 bases, with 14 bases between the two germline ends. There are 13 residues in the CDR3. The CDR3 protein is CASSLRGGEEAFF. CDR3 nucleotide sequence: TGCGCCAGCAGCCTCCGAGGGGGAGAGGAAGCTTTCTTT.

The table lists this clone with a count of one. The chain couples TRBV15 to TRBJ1-2; D remains unclear. Trimming took off 10 bases at V and 7 bases at J, with 19 bases between the two ends. Germline lookup yields CDR1 LNHNV and CDR2 YYDKDF (reference sequence). This CDR3 spans 13 amino acids. The CDR3 DNA sequence: TGTGCCATCGGCGGGTCGAGAGGAGGTGGCTACACCTTC. As protein: CAIGGSRGGGYTF.

The chain has TRBV5-1 and TRBJ2-1; possibly TRBD1 or TRBD2 for D (7 bases each). The CDR3 has 16 residues. Germline V lookup: CDR1 SGHRS, CDR2 YFSETQ. V shed 3 bases and J shed 3 bases, with 16 bases lying between them. The CDR3 here is CASSSQGGAGYNEQFF. As DNA, the CDR3 is TGCGCCAGCAGCTCCCAGGGGGGGGCGGGCTACAATGAGCAGTTCTTC.

J is TRBJ2-7 and V is TRBV19, with unresolved D. V gave up 2 bases and J gave up 3 bases, with 14 bases separating them. The CDR3 length is 15 residues. CDR1 is LNHDA and CDR2 is SQIVND in the germline V gene (reference sequence). This CDR3 reads CASSIRYGLDYEQYF. The CDR3 coding sequence is TGTGCCAGTAGTATAAGGTATGGGCTCGACTACGAGCAGTACTTC.

This sequence joins TRBV7-9 and TRBJ1-6; TRBD1 aligns across 7 bases. Germline V gene data show CDR1 as SEHNR and CDR2 as FQNEAQ (reference sequence). The CDR3 has 16 residues. Germline trimming cut 6 bases from V and 7 bases from J; bases unmatched to any gene: 12. CDR3 bases: TGTGCCAGCAGTCCCGGGGCGCCCAGGGGGAATTCACCCCTCCACTTT. It codes for CASSPGAPRGNSPLHF.

The gene calls are TRBV13 and TRBJ1-6; a possible D gene is TRBD1 (6 bases). The CDR3 length is 14 residues. Per germline, CDR1 PRHDT and CDR2 FYEKMQ (reference sequence). V was clipped by 5 bases and J by 4 bases, with 9 bases between them. In DNA, the CDR3 is TGTGCCAGCAGCGTGGGACAATATAATTCACCCCTCCACTTT. Its translation is CASSVGQYNSPLHF.

The rearrangement uses TRBV7-9 and TRBJ1-2; D is possibly TRBD1 (6 bases). Germline V lookup: CDR1 SEHNR, CDR2 FQNEAQ (reference sequence). This CDR3 has 13 amino acids. Trimming shortened V by 2 bases and J by 6 bases, and 10 bases separated the two germline ends. CDR3 sequence (DNA): TGTGCCAGCAGCTTATGGGAGGGGGATGGCTACACCTTC. Encoded protein: CASSLWEGDGYTF. The whole variable domain, filled in from reference TRBV7-9 and TRBJ1-2, reads DTGVSQNPRHKITKRGQNVTFRCDPISEHNRLYWYRQTLGQGPEFLTYFQNEAQLEKSRLLSDRFSAERPKGSFSTLEIQRTEQGDSAMYLCASSLWEGDGYTFGSGTRLTVV.

V usage is TRBV25-1 and J usage is TRBJ2-7, with 7 bases that match TRBD1. The ends lost 5 bases at V and 2 bases at J; junction bases unmatched: 3. The germline gives CDR1 MGHDK, CDR2 SYGVNS. The CDR3 runs to 13 residues. The CDR3: CASSRDSPYEQYF. The CDR3 DNA reads as TGTGCCAGCAGTCGGGACAGCCCCTACGAGCAGTACTTC.

CDR3 bases: TGTGCCAGCAGCTTCCCGGACAGGGCACAGGGCTACACCTTC. Amino acids: CASSFPDRAQGYTF. V and J are TRBV5-4 and TRBJ1-2, with 8 bases that match TRBD1. Trimming removed 2 bases from V and 8 bases from J; junction bases left unmatched: 8. In germline, CDR1 is SGHNT, CDR2 YYREEE (reference sequence). The CDR3 has 14 residues.

This chain links TRBV6-1 with TRBJ1-4, with TRBD1 matching 7 bases. This CDR3 region has 14 residues. Trimming removed 3 bases from V and 5 bases from J; junction bases left unmatched: 3. CDR1 is MNHNS, CDR2 SASEGT, per germline. DNA of the CDR3: TGTGCCAGCAGTGAGGGACAGTGGAATGAAAAACTGTTTTTT. As protein: CASSEGQWNEKLFF.

The chain combines TRBV7-9 with TRBJ1-1; D perhaps matches TRBD1 (6 bases). Germline assignment: CDR1 SEHNR and CDR2 FQNEAQ (reference sequence). This CDR3 comprises 14 residues. V was cut by 2 bases and J by 6 bases, with 13 bases left in between. DNA for the CDR3: TGTGCCAGCAGCTTAAGGGGGGCGCGTTCTGAAGCTTTCTTT. Protein product: CASSLRGARSEAFF.

The V gene is TRBV28, the J gene TRBJ1-1; no reliable D call. Per the germline V gene, CDR1 is MDHEN and CDR2 is SYDVKM. This CDR3 is built from 11 residues. Trimming took 3 bases from V and 11 from J, leaving 10 bases between them. This CDR3 is CASSFNSGAFF. CDR3 coding DNA: TGTGCCAGCAGTTTTAACTCCGGGGCTTTCTTT.

The chain employs TRBV5-1 and TRBJ1-6; the D gene is possibly TRBD1 (5 bases). The CDR3 contains 14 residues. Trimming took 4 bases from V and 6 from J, leaving 11 bases between them. Looked up from germline, CDR1 is SGHRS and CDR2 is YFSETQ. For the CDR3, the DNA is TGCGCCAGCAGCGGAACAGGCCCTAATTCACCCCTCCACTTT. Translated, it gives CASSGTGPNSPLHF. The complete variable domain, with remaining parts taken from reference TRBV5-1 and TRBJ1-6, reads KAGVTQTPRYLIKTRGQQVTLSCSPISGHRSVSWYQQTPGQGLQFLFEYFSETQRNKGNFPGRFSGRQFSNSRSEMNVSTLELGDSALYLCASSGTGPNSPLHFGNGTRLTVT.

This sequence joins TRBV19 and TRBJ1-2; 7 bases fit TRBD1. The CDR3 is 13 amino acids. J gave up 2 bases and V 5 bases, and 2 bases lay outside the gene matches. The germline gives CDR1 LNHDA, CDR2 SQIVND (reference sequence). DNA for the CDR3: TGTGCCAGTAGTCTACAGGGGAACTATGGCTACACCTTC. Its protein product is CASSLQGNYGYTF.

The chain is built from TRBV15 and TRBJ2-7; 8 nucleotides match TRBD1. This CDR3 region has 15 residues. Trimming removed 3 bases from V and 7 bases from J; junction bases left unmatched: 11. In germline, CDR1 is LNHNV, CDR2 YYDKDF (reference sequence). The CDR3 sequence is CATSSSQGAEMEQYF. For the CDR3, the DNA is TGTGCCACCAGCAGTTCCCAGGGGGCGGAAATGGAGCAGTACTTC.

The genes are TRBV7-9 and TRBJ1-2; D is uncertain. The CDR3 consists of 19 residues. Germline values: CDR1 SEHNR, CDR2 FQNEAQ (reference sequence). Deletions cut 2 bases from V and 1 base from J, with 23 bases between. CDR3 protein: CASSLIVGSSFENNYGYTF. In DNA, the CDR3 is TGTGCCAGCAGCTTAATCGTGGGATCTTCTTTCGAGAATAACTATGGCTACACCTTC.

This clone was recorded only once. The chain joins TRBV4-1 to TRBJ1-3; D is undetermined. Germline CDR1 reads MGHRA; CDR2 reads YSYEKL. CDR3 length equals 15 residues. Trimming shortened V by 4 bases and J by 5 bases, and 15 bases separated the two germline ends. The CDR3 region has the DNA TGCGCCAGCAGCCTAGAGAGTGGTCCGAGAAACACCATATATTTT. Translation: CASSLESGPRNTIYF.

The V call is TRBV28, the J call TRBJ1-3, with 7 bases that match TRBD1. V shed 3 bases and J 4 bases; nucleotides not matched to a gene: 6. Germline-derived CDR1 and CDR2 are MDHEN and SYDVKM. CDR3 size: 15 residues. This CDR3 is CASSLPGQRGNTIYF. For the CDR3, the DNA is TGTGCCAGCAGTTTGCCGGGACAGAGGGGAAACACCATATATTTT. Filled out from reference TRBV28 and TRBJ1-3, the complete variable domain reads DVKVTQSSRYLVKRTGEKVFLECVQDMDHENMFWYRQDPGLGLRLIYFSYDVKMKEKGDIPEGYSVSREKKERFSLILESASTNQTSMYLCASSLPGQRGNTIYFGEGSWLTVV.

The rearrangement uses TRBV28 and TRBJ2-1, with 7 bases identical to TRBD2. V lost 2 bases, J lost 0 bases, and 7 bases stayed unmatched. Germline values: CDR1 MDHEN, CDR2 SYDVKM. The CDR3 spans 17 residues. The DNA of the CDR3 is TGTGCCAGCAGTTTACCCACTAGCGCGAGCTCCTACAATGAGCAGTTCTTC. This gives the protein CASSLPTSASSYNEQFF.

J is TRBJ1-4 and V is TRBV5-1; maybe TRBD1 (6 bases). CDR3 length equals 15 residues. V dropped 4 bases and J dropped 8 bases, with 18 bases sitting between them. Per the germline V gene, CDR1 is SGHRS and CDR2 is YFSETQ. CDR3 DNA sequence: TGCGCCAGCAGCGGAACCGGGGACACTCGGGAAAAACTGTTTTTT. It specifies CASSGTGDTREKLFF. The entire variable domain, with the rest obtained from reference TRBV5-1 and TRBJ1-4, is as follows: KAGVTQTPRYLIKTRGQQVTLSCSPISGHRSVSWYQQTPGQGLQFLFEYFSETQRNKGNFPGRFSGRQFSNSRSEMNVSTLELGDSALYLCASSGTGDTREKLFFGSGTQLSVL.

The V and J genes are TRBV6-5 and TRBJ2-5; 8 bases agree with TRBD2. The germline V gene encodes CDR1 MNHEY and CDR2 SVGAGI. J lost 3 bases, V lost 6 bases, and 3 bases had no gene match. This CDR3 is built from 13 residues. The CDR3 DNA is TGTGCCAGCAGCAAACTAGCGGAAGAGACCCAGTACTTC. Translating it yields CASSKLAEETQYF.

V is TRBV7-9 and J is TRBJ1-2; D gene unclear. The CDR3 runs to 15 residues. From germline, CDR1 is SEHNR and CDR2 FQNEAQ (reference sequence). V was cut by 3 bases and J by 4 bases, with 15 bases left in between. CDR3 residues: CASSFGSSGRYGYTF. The CDR3 bases are TGTGCCAGCAGCTTCGGCTCGTCCGGCCGCTATGGCTACACCTTC. The full variable domain, with the rest looked up from reference TRBV7-9 and TRBJ1-2, is DTGVSQNPRHKITKRGQNVTFRCDPISEHNRLYWYRQTLGQGPEFLTYFQNEAQLEKSRLLSDRFSAERPKGSFSTLEIQRTEQGDSAMYLCASSFGSSGRYGYTFGSGTRLTVV.

CDR3 sequence: CASSLGKVYGYTF. The CDR3 nucleotides read TGTGCCAGCAGCTTAGGGAAAGTCTATGGCTACACCTTC. This sequence joins TRBV7-9 and TRBJ1-2; D is unclear. V shed 1 base and J shed 4 bases, with 7 bases lying between them. The CDR3 consists of 13 residues. The germline V gene encodes CDR1 SEHNR and CDR2 FQNEAQ (reference sequence).

The chain is built from TRBV28 and TRBJ1-3; a possible D gene is TRBD1 (5 bases). V was trimmed by 6 bases and J by 0 bases, leaving 15 bases between them. This CDR3 is 16 amino acids long. The V gene's germline CDR1 is MDHEN and CDR2 SYDVKM. The CDR3 region has the DNA TGTGCCAGCAGCACCCCTCCCGGGGGCTCTGGAAACACCATATATTTT. This codes for CASSTPPGGSGNTIYF.

The chain links TRBV7-2 to TRBJ1-1; D might be TRBD1 (5 bases). The CDR3 sequence is 18 residues long. Trimming pared 5 bases from V and 0 bases from J, leaving 22 bases between. Germline V gene sequence: CDR1 SGHTA, CDR2 FQGNSA. Written as DNA, the CDR3 is TGTGCCAGCAGCCCAGATTTGGGACGCCGTAGGCTGAACACTGAAGCTTTCTTT. It is translated as CASSPDLGRRRLNTEAFF.

The chain is built from TRBV2 and TRBJ2-1, with TRBD2 identical over 12 bases. CDR1 is SNHLY, CDR2 FYNNEI, per germline. The CDR3 extends over 16 amino acids. V shed 1 base, J shed 7 bases, and the junction held 5 bases outside the gene matches. The CDR3 region has the DNA TGTGCCAGCAGTGAAGGACTAGCGGGAGCGTGGAATGAGCAGTTCTTC. Translated, it gives CASSEGLAGAWNEQFF.